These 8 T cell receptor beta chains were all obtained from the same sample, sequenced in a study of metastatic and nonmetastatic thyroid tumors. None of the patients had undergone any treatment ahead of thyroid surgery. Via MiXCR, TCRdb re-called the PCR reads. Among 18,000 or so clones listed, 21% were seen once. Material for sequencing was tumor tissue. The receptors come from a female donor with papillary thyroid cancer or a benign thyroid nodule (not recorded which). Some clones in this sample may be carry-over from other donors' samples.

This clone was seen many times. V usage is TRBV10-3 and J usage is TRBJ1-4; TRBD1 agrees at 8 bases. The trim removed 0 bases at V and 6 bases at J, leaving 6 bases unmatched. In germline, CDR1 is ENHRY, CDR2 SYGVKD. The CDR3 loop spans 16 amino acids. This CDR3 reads CAISESHTGGDEKLFF. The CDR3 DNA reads TGTGCCATCAGTGAGTCTCATACAGGGGGAGATGAAAAACTGTTTTTT.

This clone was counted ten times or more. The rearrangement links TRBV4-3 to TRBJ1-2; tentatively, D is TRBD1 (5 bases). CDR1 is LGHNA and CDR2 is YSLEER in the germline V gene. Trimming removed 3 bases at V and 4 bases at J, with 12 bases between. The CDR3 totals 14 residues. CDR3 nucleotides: TGCGCCAGCAGCCACGACCGGGACGGCTATGGCTACACCTTC. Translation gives CASSHDRDGYGYTF.

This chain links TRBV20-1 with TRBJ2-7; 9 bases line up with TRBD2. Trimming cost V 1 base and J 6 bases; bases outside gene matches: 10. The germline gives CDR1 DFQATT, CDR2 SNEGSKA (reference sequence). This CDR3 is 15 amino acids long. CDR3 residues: CSARVLGGRALEQYF. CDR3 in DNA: TGCAGTGCTAGAGTCCTCGGCGGGAGGGCCCTCGAGCAGTACTTC.

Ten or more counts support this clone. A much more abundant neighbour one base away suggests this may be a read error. This chain's CDR3 is CSAIAQRRIYTF. Here the CDR3 DNA reads TGCAGTGCGATTGCCCAGAGAAGGATCTACACCTTC. The chain is built from TRBV20-1 and TRBJ1-2, with unresolved D. The length of the CDR3 is 12 residues. The germline CDR1 and CDR2 sequences are DFQATT and SNEGSKA (reference sequence). V lost 6 bases to trimming and J lost 10 bases, with 18 bases between them.

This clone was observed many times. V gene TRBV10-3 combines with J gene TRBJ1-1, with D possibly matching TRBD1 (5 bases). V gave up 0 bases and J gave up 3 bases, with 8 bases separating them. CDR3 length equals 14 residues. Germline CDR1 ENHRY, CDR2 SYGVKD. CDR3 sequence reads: CAISESGRYTEAFF. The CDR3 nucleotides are TGTGCCATCAGTGAGTCGGGACGGTACACTGAAGCTTTCTTT.

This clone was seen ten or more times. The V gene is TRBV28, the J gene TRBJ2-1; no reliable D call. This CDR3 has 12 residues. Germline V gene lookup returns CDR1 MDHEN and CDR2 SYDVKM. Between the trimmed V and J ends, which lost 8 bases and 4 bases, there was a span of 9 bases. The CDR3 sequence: CASGLKYNEQFF. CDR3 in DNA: TGTGCCAGCGGATTAAAGTACAATGAGCAGTTCTTC.

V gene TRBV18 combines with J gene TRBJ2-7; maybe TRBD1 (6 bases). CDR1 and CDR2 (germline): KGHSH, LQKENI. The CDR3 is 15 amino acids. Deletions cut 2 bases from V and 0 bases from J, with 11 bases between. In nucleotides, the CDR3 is TGTGCCAGCTCACCATCTCAGGACAGCTCCTACGAGCAGTACTTC. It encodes CASSPSQDSSYEQYF.

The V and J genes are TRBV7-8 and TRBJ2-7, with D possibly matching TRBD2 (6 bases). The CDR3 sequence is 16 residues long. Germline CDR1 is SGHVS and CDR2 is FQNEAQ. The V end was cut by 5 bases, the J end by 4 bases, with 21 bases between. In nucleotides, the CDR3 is TGTGCCAGCAGCACGCTAATCGGGAGTAGTAAATACGAGCAGTACTTC. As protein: CASSTLIGSSKYEQYF.